This T cell receptor beta chain is from a study of T-cell memory formation after mild COVID-19. Study-wide context: The study found TCR clusters largely donor specific.

This clonotype turned up a few times. A single record per CDR3 protein comes from TCRdb applying MiXCR to the 5' RACE reads. The sample records about 140,000 distinct CDR3 sequences, 11% to 15% being singletons. Material for sequencing was PBMCs or a T cell subset sorted from them (not recorded which). The clonotype comes from an adult woman who had mild COVID-19 (a few samples of this study predate the infection). Cell type and time point are not known.

Here the CDR3 reads CASSLGGRYTDTQYF. DNA for the CDR3: TGTGCCAGCAGCTTGGGCGGGAGGTACACAGATACGCAGTATTTT. J is TRBJ2-3 and V is TRBV7-9; TRBD2 matches at 8 bases. Germline V CDR1 and CDR2: SEHNR, FQNEAQ (reference sequence). The CDR3 runs 15 residues. After removal of 3 bases from V and 2 bases from J, the junction contained 4 bases not matched to a gene.